Here is one T cell receptor (beta chain) with its context. These data belong to a study of blood T cell repertoires in COVID-19. The data were produced by immunoSEQ multiplex PCR, yet TCRdb's version contains in-frame clones alone and is incomplete. This sample yields 250,000 to 300,000 clones, of which approximately 85% are seen a single time; about 1% belongs to the top ten. The V gene's germline CDR1 is MDHEN and CDR2 SYDVKM. The CDR3 loop spans 14 amino acids. Trimming stripped 6 bases from V and 3 bases from J, with 14 bases between. The TCR comes from a woman aged 25 to 39 who had recovered from COVID-19. Input material: PBMCs or T cells enriched from blood (not recorded which). V gene TRBV28 combines with J gene TRBJ1-1; D might be TRBD1 (6 bases). CDR3 residues: CASRTGTPYTEAFF. The CDR3 DNA sequence: TGTGCCAGCAGAACCGGGACACCCTACACTGAAGCTTTCTTT.